This T cell receptor (beta chain) was retrieved from a study of blood T cell repertoires in COVID-19. In the study overall: Samples came from the United States, Italy and Spain, spanning acute and convalescent COVID-19.

CDR1 MGHRA and CDR2 YSYEKL come from the germline V gene. This CDR3 spans 15 amino acids. The junction had 2 bases not matched to a gene; V was cut back by 1 base and J by 3 bases. Original data processing: Reference gene primer amplification gave estimated nucleated cell counts. Method: immunoSEQ multiplex PCR; TCRdb's copy keeps in-frame clones and lacks some. The V and J calls and the clone size are those of that table, but D and trimming were determined from the DNA. The repertoire consists of a few hundred thousand clones, with approximately 82% occurring once and the leading ten covering 1.9%. The V and J genes are TRBV4-1 and TRBJ1-4, with 7 bases lining up with TRBD1. Sequenced input: peripheral blood. The origin of this receptor is a man aged 25-45 years who had recovered from COVID-19. The CDR3 bases are TGCGCCAGCAGCCAAGGGGGACAGCCTAATGAAAAACTGTTTTTT. Amino acids: CASSQGGQPNEKLFF.